This TCR beta chain comes out of a study of blood T cell repertoires in COVID-19. The overall study: Acute and convalescent COVID-19 samples came from the United States, Italy and Spain. The analysed material was cDNA or gDNA that came from T cells, B-cell-depleted T cells, or PBMCs.

Authors' methods: Reference gene primers were amplified, and this amplification served to estimate nucleated cell counts. Using immunoSEQ multiplex PCR, the repertoire was profiled, and TCRdb retains in-frame clones only, with some absent. The V and J calls and clone size were taken over from that table, and D and trimming were inferred from the DNA. This table holds 97,000 or so clones, almost 85% found once. Looked up from germline, CDR1 is LGHNA and CDR2 is YSLEER. The CDR3 consists of 18 residues. V shed 0 bases, J shed 9 bases, and the junction held 13 bases outside the gene matches. The chain employs TRBV4-3 and TRBJ1-6; 8 bases align to TRBD1. The TCR comes from a man between 65 and 85 years old with acute or convalescent COVID-19. The source material was peripheral blood. In nucleotides, the CDR3 is TGCGCCAGCAGCCAAGAGGGGCAGGGGGCGGTTAGAATTTCACCCCTCCACTTT. This codes for CASSQEGQGAVRISPLHF.